This T cell receptor (beta chain) was sequenced in a study of shared clonotypes between healthy human individuals. Here immunoSEQ multiplex PCR was the method, and the copy in TCRdb shows in-frame clones only, minus some. The sample consists of 1.5 million to 1.9 million clones, under 99% of them appearing once. This TCR was sampled from a man under 40 in good health. Material: naive CD4+ T cells sorted from blood. Documented subset: CD45RA+ positively selected.

The CDR3 nucleotides read TGTGCCAGCAGCAGTGACATCTCCTATGGCTACACCTTC. Translation gives CASSSDISYGYTF. V gene TRBV5-5 combines with J gene TRBJ1-2, with D unresolved. CDR3 length equals 13 residues. Germline V gene sequence: CDR1 SGHKS, CDR2 YYEKEE (reference sequence). Trimming took off 4 bases at V and 4 bases at J, with 11 bases between the two ends.